The entry below gives a single T cell receptor beta chain sequence along with its context. This sample is part of a study of control samples from healthy donors and cancer patients. TCRdb keeps only in-frame clones here, not all; method: immunoSEQ multiplex PCR. This sample yields some 120,000 clones, of which around 90% are seen a single time; roughly 8.8% belongs to the top ten. With 1 base clipped from V and 8 bases from J, the junction kept 7 bases outside the gene matches. The CDR3 loop spans 15 amino acids. Per the germline V gene, CDR1 is SGHVS and CDR2 is FNYEAQ. Sequencing used blood. The TCR comes from a man between 18 and 29 years old in good health. The chain couples TRBV7-6 to TRBJ2-1; 8 nucleotides line up with TRBD1. The CDR3 spells CASSLEATGVDEQFF. CDR3 sequence (DNA): TGTGCCAGCAGCTTAGAGGCGACAGGGGTCGATGAGCAGTTCTTC.